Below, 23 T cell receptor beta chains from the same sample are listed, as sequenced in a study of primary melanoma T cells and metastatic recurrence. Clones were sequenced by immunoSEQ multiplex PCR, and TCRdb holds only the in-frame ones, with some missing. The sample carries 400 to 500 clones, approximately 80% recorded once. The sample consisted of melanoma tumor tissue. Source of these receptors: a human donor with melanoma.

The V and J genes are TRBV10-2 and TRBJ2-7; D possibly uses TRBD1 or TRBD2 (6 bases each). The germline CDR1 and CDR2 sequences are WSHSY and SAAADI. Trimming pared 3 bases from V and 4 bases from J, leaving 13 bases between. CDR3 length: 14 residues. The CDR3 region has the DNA TGCGCCAGCAGTGAAGGGGGGCTGGAGTACGAGCAGTACTTC. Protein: CASSEGGLEYEQYF.

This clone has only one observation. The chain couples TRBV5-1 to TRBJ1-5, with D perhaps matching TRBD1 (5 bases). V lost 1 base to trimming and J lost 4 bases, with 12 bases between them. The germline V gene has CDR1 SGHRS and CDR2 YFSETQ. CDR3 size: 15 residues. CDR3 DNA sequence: TGCGCCAGCAGCTTGTCCGGGACTCCGAATCAGCCCCAGCATTTT. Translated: CASSLSGTPNQPQHF.

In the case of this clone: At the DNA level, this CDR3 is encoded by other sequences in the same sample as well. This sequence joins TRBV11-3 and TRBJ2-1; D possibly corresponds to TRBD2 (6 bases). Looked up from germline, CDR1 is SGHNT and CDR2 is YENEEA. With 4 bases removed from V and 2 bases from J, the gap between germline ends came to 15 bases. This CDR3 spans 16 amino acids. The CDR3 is CASSWVGGVAYNEQFF. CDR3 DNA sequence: TGTGCCAGCAGCTGGGTGGGCGGGGTCGCCTACAATGAGCAGTTCTTC.

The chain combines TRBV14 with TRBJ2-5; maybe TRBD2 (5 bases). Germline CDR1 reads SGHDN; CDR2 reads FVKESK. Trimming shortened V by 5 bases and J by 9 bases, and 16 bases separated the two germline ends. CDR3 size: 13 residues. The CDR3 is CASSSGLGRAQYF. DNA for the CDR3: TGTGCCAGCAGCTCAGGACTGGGAAGGGCCCAGTACTTC.

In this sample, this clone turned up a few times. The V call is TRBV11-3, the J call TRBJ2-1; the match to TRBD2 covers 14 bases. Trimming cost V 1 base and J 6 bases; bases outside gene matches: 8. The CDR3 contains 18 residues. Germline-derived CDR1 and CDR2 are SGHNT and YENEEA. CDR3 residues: CASSLGQRLAGGTNEQFF. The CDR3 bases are TGTGCCAGCAGCTTAGGACAGAGACTAGCGGGGGGGACCAATGAGCAGTTCTTC.

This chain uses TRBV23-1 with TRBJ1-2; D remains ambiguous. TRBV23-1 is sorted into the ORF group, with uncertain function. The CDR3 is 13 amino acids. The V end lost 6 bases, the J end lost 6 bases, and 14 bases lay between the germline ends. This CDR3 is CASSYLGADGYTF. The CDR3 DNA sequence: TGCGCCAGCAGCTACCTCGGAGCAGATGGCTACACCTTC.

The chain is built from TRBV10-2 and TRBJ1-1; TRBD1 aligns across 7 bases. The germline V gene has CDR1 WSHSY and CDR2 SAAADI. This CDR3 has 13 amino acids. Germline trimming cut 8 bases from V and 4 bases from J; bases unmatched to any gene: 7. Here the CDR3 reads CASQGGEFTEAFF. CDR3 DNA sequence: TGCGCCAGCCAGGGGGGGGAGTTCACTGAAGCTTTCTTT.

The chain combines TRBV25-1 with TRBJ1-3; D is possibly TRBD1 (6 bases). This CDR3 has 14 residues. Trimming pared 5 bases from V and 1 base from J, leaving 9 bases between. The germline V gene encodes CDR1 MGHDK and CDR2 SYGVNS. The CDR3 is CASSRTASGNTIYF. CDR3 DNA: TGTGCCAGCAGTCGGACAGCGTCTGGAAACACCATATATTTT.

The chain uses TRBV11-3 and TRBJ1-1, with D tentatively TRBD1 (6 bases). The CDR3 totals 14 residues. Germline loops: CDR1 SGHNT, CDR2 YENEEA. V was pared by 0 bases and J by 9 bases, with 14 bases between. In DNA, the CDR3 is TGTGCCAGCAGCTTAGAACAGGGAAGGACTAAAGCTTTCTTT. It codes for CASSLEQGRTKAFF.

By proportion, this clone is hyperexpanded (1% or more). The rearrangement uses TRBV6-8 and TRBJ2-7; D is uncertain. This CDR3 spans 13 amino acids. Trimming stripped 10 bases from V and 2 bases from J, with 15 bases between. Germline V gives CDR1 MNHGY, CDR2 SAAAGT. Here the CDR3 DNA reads TGTGCCACCAGAATAGGGTTCCCCTACGAGCAGTACTTC. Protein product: CATRIGFPYEQYF.

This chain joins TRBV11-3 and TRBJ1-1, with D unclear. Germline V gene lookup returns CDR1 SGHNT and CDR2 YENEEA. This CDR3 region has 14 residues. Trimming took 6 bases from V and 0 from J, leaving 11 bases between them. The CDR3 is CASSGRAMNTEAFF. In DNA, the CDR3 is TGTGCCAGCAGTGGTAGGGCTATGAACACTGAAGCTTTCTTT.

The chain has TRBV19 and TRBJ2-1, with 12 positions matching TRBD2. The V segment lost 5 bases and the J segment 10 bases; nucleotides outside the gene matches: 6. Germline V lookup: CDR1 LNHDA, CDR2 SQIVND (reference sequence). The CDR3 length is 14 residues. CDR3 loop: CASSRLAGEYEQFF. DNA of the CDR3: TGTGCCAGTAGTCGACTAGCGGGAGAATACGAGCAGTTCTTC.

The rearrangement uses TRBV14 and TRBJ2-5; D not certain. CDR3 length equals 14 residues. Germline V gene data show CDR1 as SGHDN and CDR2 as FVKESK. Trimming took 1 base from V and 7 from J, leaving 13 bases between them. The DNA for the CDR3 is TGTGCCAGCAGCCAAGGGAGCGTCCTCGGGACCCAGTACTTC. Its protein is CASSQGSVLGTQYF.

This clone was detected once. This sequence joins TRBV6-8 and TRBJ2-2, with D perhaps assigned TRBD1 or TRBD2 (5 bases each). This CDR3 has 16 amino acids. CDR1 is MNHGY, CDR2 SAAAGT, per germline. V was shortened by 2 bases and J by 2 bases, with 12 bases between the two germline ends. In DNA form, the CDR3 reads TGTGCCAGCAGTTACCTTGGGACGAGAAACACCGGGGAGCTGTTTTTT. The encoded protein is CASSYLGTRNTGELFF.

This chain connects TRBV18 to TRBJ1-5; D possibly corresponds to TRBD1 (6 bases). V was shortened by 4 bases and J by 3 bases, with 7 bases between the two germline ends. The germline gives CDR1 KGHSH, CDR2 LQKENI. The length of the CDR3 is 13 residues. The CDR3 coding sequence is TGTGCCAGCTCACGACAGGACAATCAGCCCCAGCATTTT. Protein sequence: CASSRQDNQPQHF.

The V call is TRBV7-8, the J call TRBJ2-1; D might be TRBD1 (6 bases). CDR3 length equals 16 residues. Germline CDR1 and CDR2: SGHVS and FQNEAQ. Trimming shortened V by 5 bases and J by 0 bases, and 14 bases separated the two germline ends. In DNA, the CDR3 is TGTGCCAGCAGCCTCCCAGGGGTGGGCTCCTACAATGAGCAGTTCTTC. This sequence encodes CASSLPGVGSYNEQFF. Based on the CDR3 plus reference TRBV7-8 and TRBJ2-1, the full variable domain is GAGVSQSPRYKVAKRGQDVALRCDPISGHVSLFWYQQALGQGPEFLTYFQNEAQLDKSGLPSDRFFAERPEGSVSTLKIQRTQQEDSAVYLCASSLPGVGSYNEQFFGPGTRLTVL.

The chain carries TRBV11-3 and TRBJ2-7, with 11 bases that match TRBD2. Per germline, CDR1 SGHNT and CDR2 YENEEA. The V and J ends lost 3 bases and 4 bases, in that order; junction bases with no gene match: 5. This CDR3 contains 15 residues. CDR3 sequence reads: CASSFTGTSGYEQYF. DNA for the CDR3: TGTGCCAGCAGCTTTACCGGGACTAGCGGTTACGAGCAGTACTTC. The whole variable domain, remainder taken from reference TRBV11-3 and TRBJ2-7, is EAGVVQSPRYKIIEKKQPVAFWCNPISGHNTLYWYLQNLGQGPELLIRYENEEAVDDSQLPKDRFSAERLKGVDSTLKIQPAELGDSAVYLCASSFTGTSGYEQYFGPGTRLTVT.

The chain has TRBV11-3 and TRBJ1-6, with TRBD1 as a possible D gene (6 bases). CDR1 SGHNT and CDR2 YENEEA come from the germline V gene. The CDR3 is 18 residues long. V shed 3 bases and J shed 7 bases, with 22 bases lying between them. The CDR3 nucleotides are TGTGCCAGCAGCTTTGGACCAGAGAGACAGGTGCTCAATTCACCCCTCCACTTT. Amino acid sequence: CASSFGPERQVLNSPLHF.

The DNA of the CDR3 is TGTGCCAGTCGAAATAGCAATCAGCCCCAGCATTTT. As protein: CASRNSNQPQHF. The chain is built from TRBV12-5 and TRBJ1-5; D not certain. Germline V gives CDR1 LGHNT, CDR2 FRNRAP. This CDR3 is built from 12 residues. Complete variable domain (other parts from reference TRBV12-5 and TRBJ1-5): DARVTQTPRHKVTEMGQEVTMRCQPILGHNTVFWYRQTMMQGLELLAYFRNRAPLDDSGMPKDRFSAEMPDATLATLKIQPSEPRDSAVYFCASRNSNQPQHFGDGTRLSIL.

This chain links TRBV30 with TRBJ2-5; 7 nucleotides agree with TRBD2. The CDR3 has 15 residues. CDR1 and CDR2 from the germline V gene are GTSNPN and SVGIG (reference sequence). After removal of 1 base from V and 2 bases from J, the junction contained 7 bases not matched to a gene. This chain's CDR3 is CAWSAGRTKQETQYF. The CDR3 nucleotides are TGTGCCTGGAGTGCCGGGAGGACGAAACAAGAGACCCAGTACTTC.

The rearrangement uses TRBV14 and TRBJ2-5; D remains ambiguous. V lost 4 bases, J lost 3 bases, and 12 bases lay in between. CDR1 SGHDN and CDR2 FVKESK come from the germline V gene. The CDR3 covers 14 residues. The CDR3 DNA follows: TGTGCCAGCAGCCGCCTGCGTTTGGAAGAGACCCAGTACTTC. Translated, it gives CASSRLRLEETQYF.

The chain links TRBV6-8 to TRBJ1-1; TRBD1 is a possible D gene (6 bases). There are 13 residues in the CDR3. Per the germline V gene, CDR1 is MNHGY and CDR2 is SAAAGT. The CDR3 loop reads CAISGQSNTEAFF. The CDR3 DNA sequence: TGTGCYATCAGTGGACAGTCTAACACTGAAGCTTTCTTT.

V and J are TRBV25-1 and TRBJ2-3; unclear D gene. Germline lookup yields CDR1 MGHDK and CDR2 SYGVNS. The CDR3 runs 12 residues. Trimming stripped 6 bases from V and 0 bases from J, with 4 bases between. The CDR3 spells CASSGSTDTQYF. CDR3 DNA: TGTGCCAGCAGCGGGAGCACAGATACGCAGTATTTT.